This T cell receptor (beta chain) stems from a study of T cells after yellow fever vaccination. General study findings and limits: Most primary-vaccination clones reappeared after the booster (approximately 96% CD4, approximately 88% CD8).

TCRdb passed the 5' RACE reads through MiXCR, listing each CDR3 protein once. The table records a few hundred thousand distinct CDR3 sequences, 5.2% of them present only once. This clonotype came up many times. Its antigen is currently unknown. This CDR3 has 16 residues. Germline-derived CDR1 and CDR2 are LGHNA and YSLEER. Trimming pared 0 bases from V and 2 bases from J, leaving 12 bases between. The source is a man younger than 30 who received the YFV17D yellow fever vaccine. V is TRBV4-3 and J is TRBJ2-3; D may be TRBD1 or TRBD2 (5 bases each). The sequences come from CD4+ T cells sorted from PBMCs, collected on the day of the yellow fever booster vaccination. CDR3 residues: CASSQDGGTTTDTQYF. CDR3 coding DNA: TGCGCCAGCAGCCAAGATGGGGGTACAACCACAGATACGCAGTATTTT.